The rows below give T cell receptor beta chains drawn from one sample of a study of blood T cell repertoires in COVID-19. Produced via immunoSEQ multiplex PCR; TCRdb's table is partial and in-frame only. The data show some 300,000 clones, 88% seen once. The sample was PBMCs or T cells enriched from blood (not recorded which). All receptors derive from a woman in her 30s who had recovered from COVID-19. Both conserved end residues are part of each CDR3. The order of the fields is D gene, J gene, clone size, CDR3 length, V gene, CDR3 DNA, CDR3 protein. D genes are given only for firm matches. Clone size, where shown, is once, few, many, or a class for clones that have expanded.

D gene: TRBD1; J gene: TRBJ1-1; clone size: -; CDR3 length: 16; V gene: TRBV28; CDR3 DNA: TGTGCCAGCAGTTCGGTGACAGGGACGAACGGCACTGAAGCTTTCTTT; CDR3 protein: CASSSVTGTNGTEAFF
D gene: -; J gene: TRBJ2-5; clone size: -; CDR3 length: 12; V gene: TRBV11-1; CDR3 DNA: TGTGCCAGCAGCTCATTCGGGGAGACCCAGTACTTC; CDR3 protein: CASSSFGETQYF
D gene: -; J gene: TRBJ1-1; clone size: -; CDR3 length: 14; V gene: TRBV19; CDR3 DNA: TGTGCCAGTACCTTCAGGGGAAGGAACACTGAAGCTTTCTTT; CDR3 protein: CASTFRGRNTEAFF
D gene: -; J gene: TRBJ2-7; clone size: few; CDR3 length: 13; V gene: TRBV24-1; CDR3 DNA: TGTGCCACCTCTAATACAGGGTACTACGAGCAGTACTTC; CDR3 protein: CATSNTGYYEQYF
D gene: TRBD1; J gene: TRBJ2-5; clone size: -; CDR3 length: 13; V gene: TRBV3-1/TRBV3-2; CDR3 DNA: TGTGCCAGCGGGACAGGGGAACAAGAGACCCAGTACTTC; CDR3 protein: CASGTGEQETQYF
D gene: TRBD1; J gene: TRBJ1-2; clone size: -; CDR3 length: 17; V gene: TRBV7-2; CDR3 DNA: TGTGCCAGCAGCAAAACACAGGGACAGGGGGTTAACTATGGCTACACCTTC; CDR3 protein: CASSKTQGQGVNYGYTF
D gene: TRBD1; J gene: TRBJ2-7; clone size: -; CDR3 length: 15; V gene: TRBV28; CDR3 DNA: TGTGCCAGCAGTTTAACCGGGACAGGGGCCTACGAGCAGTACTTC; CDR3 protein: CASSLTGTGAYEQYF
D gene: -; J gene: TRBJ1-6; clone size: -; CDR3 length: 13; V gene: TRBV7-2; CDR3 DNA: TGTGCCAGCAGCTTAGGGTCGGAGTCACCCCTCCACTTT; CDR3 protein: CASSLGSESPLHF
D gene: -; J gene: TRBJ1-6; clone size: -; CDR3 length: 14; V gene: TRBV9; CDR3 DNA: TGTGCCAGCAGCGTACAGCCGGCACAGTCACCCCTCCACTTT; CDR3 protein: CASSVQPAQSPLHF
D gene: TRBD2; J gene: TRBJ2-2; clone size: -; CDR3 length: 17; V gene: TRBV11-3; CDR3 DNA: TGTGCCAGCAGCTTAGATCAACTAGCGGGGGTAACCGGGGAGCTGTTTTTT; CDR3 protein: CASSLDQLAGVTGELFF